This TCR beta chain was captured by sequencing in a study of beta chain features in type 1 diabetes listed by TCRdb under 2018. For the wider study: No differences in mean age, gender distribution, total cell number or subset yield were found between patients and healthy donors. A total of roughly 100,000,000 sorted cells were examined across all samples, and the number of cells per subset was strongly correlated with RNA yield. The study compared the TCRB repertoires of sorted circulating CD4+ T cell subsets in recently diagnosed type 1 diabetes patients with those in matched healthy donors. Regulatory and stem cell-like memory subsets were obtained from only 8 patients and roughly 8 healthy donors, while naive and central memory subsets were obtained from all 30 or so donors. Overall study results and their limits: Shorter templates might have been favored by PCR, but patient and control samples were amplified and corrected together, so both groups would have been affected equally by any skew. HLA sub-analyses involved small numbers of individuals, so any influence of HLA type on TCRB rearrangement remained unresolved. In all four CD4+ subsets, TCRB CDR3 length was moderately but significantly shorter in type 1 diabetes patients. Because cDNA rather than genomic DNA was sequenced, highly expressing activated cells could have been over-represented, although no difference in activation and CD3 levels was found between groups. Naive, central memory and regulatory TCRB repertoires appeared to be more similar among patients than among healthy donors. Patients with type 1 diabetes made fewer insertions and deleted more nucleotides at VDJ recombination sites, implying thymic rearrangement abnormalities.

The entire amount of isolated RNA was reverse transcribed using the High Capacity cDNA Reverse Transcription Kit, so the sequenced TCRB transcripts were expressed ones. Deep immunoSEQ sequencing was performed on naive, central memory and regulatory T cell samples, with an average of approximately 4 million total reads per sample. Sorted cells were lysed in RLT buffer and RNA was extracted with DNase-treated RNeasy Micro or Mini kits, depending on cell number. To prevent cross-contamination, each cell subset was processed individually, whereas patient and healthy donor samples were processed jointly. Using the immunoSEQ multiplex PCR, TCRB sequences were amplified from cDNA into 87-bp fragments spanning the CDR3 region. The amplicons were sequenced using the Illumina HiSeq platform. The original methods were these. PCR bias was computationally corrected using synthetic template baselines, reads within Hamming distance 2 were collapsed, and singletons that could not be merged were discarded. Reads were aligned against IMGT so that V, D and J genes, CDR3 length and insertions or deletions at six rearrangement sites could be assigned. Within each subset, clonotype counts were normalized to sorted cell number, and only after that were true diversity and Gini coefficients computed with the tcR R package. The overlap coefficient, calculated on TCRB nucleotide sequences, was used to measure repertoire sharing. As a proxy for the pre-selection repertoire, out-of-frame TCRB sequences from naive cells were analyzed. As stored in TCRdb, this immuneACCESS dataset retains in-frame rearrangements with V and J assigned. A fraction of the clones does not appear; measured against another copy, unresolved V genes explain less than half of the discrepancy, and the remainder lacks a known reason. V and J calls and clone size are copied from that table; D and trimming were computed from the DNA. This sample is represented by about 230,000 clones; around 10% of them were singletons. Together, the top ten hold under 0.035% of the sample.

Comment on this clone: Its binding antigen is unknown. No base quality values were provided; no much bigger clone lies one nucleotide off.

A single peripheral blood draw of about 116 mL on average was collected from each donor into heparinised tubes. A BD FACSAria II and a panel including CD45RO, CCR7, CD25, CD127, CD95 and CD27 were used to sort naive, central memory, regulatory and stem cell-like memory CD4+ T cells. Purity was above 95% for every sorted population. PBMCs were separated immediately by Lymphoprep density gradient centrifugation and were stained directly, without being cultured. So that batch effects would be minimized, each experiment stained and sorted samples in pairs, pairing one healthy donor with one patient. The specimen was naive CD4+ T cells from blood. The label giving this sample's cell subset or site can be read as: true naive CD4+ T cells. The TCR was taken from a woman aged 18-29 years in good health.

The nucleotide sequence reads as follows: TGTGCCAGTTGCCTCGGGGGGGCGGCCACCGGGGAGCTGTTTTTT. Its coded protein is CASCLGGAATGELFF. The V and J genes are TRBV19 and TRBJ2-2, and TRBD2 matches 8 of the central bases. The germline V end is reduced by 8 bases and the J end by 4 bases; junction bases left unmatched: 9. CDR1 and CDR2 were assigned from the germline V gene (reference sequence) as LNHDA and SQIVND. Including the terminal cysteine and phenylalanine, the CDR3 comprises 15 residues. The only DNA kept is the CDR3, 45 bases in frame from the first base.